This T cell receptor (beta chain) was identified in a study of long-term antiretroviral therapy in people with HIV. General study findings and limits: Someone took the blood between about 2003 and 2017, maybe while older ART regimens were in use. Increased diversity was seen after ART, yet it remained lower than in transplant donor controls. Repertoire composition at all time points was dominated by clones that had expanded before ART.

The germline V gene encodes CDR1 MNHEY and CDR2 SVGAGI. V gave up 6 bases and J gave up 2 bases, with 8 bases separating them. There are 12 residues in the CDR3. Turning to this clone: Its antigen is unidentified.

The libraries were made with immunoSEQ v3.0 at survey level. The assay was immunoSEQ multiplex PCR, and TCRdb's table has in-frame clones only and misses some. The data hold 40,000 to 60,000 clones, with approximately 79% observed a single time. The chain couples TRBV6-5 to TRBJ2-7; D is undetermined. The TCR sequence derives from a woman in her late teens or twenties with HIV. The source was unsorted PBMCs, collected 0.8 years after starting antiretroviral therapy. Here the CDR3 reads CASRQRTYEQYF. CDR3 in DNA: TGTGCCAGCAGGCAGCGAACCTACGAGCAGTACTTC.